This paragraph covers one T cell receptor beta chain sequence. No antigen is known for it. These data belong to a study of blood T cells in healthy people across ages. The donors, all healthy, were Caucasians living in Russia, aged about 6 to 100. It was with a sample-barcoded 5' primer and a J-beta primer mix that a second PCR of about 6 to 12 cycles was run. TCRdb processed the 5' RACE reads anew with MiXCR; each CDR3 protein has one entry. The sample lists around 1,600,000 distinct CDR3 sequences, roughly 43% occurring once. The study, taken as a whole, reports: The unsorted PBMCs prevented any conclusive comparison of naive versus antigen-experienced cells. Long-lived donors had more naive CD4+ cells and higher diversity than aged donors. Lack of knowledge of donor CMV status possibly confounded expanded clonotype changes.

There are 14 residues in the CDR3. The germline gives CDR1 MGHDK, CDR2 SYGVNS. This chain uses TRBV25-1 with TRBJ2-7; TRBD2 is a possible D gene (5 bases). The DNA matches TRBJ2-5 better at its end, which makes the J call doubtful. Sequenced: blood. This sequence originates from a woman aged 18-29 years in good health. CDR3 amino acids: CASSDMWEKETQYF. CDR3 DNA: TGTGCCAGCAGTGATATGTGGGAGAAAGAGACCCAGTACTTC.